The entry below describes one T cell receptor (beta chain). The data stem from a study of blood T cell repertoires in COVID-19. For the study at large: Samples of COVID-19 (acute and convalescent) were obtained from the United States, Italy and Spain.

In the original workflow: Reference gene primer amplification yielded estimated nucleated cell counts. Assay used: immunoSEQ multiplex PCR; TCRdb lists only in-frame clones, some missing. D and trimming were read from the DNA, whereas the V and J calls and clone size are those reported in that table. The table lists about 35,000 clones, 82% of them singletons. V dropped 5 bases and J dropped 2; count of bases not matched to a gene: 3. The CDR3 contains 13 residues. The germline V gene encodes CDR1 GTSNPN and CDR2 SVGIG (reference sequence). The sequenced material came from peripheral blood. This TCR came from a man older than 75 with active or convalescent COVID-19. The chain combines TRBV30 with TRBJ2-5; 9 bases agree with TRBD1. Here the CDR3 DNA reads TGTGCCTGGTCCGGGACAGGGCAAGAGACCCAGTACTTC. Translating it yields CAWSGTGQETQYF.